This T cell receptor beta chain was recorded in a study of regulatory T cells in long-lasting Graves disease. Across the whole study: The term persistent Graves' disease signified upward of 5 years on antithyroid drugs with positive TSH receptor antibodies.

Construction of the TCR beta libraries employed iRepertoire HTBI primers in conjunction with Arm-PCR of CDR3 regions. Authors' data handling: Across the samples, identification revealed approximately 66 TRBV and over 12 TRBJ segments. In TCRdb, the multiplex PCR reads were re-called with MiXCR into one record per CDR3 protein. In this record, the V and J calls reflect TCRdb's handling and not the investigators' own analysis. The sample has about 400,000 distinct CDR3 sequences, roughly 20% seen once. The germline CDR1 and CDR2 sequences are MNHEY and SMNVEV (reference sequence). CDR3 length: 15 residues. V dropped 2 bases and J dropped 8 bases, with 13 bases sitting between them. Study results and caveats: Gene preferences differed: TRBV28, TRBJ1-2, TRBJ2-5 in persistent cases.

This clonotype was seen ten or more times. Its target is unknown. Time point noted: persistent/refractory GD, antithyroid drugs over 5 years with positive TRAb. The TCR library used RNA extracted from PBMCs. Those enrolled as patients came out of an endocrinology department in Xi'an, China. The sequenced sample was peripheral blood mononuclear cells (PBMCs), obtained when the disease was refractory, from a patient treated with antithyroid drugs. The clonotype comes from a female donor with Graves disease. The rearrangement links TRBV27 to TRBJ1-6; D may be TRBD1 (5 bases). CDR3 DNA sequence: TGTGCCAGCAGTTTAGAGGCCCGGGGGGATTCACCCCTCCACTTT. Amino acids: CASSLEARGDSPLHF.